Listed below are T cell receptor beta chains from one sample, sequenced in a study of breast tumors, draining lymph nodes, adjacent tissues. A single record per CDR3 protein comes from TCRdb applying MiXCR to the multiplex PCR reads. The sample yields tens of thousands of distinct CDR3 sequences, about 40% seen once. Source material: breast tumor tissue. All receptors come from a female donor with breast cancer. Some clones in this sample may be carry-over from other donors' samples. CDR3s include the opening cysteine and the closing phenylalanine or tryptophan. D genes are given only for firm matches. Where a row states a size, it is once, few, many or the class of an expanded clone; other rows omit it.

>NA|few|TRBJ1-1|TRBV7-2
CASSLGHPGASYTEAFF
TGTGCCAGCAGCTTAGGGCATCCAGGGGCGTCGTACACTGAAGCTTTCTTT
>TRBD1|many|TRBJ2-2|TRBV12-5
CASDARDRGLGELFF
TGTGCTAGTGACGCCCGGGACAGGGGGCTCGGGGAGCTGTTTTTT
>TRBD1|NA|TRBJ2-7|TRBV11-3
CASSGTGGVYEQYF
TGTGCCAGCAGCGGCACAGGGGGTGTTTACGAGCAGTACTTC
>NA|NA|TRBJ1-2|TRBV5-8
CAGSPTGFTDTQYGYTF
TGTGCCGGCAGCCCAACGGGATTCACAGATACGCAGTATGGCTACACCTTC
>NA|many|TRBJ2-7|TRBV6-2/TRBV6-3
CASSYRRAGSTYEQYF
TGTGCCAGCAGTTACAGACGGGCGGGATCGACCTACGAGCAGTACTTC
>NA|NA|TRBJ1-2|TRBV7-9
CASSPEAVNYGYTF
TGTGCCAGCAGCCCCGAAGCAGTTAACTATGGCTACACCTTC
>NA|NA|TRBJ2-6|TRBV6-6
CASREPGDSGANVLTF
TGTGCCAGCAGGGAACCAGGGGACTCTGGGGCCAACGTCCTGACTTTC
>NA|NA|TRBJ1-4|TRBV4-3
CASTPGEKLFF
TGCGCCAGCACCCCGGGCGAAAAACTGTTTTTT
>NA|many|TRBJ1-2|TRBV19
CASTFGRDGYTF
TGTGCCAGTACCTTCGGTCGGGATGGCTACACCTTC
>TRBD2|NA|TRBJ2-3|TRBV2
CASRDTGLAGITDTQYF
TGTGCCAGCAGGGATACTGGACTAGCGGGAATCACAGATACGCAGTATTTT
>NA|many|TRBJ2-1|TRBV7-3
CASSLSVEAREQFF
TGTGCCAGCAGCTTAAGTGTGGAAGCCCGGGAGCAGTTCTTC
>TRBD1|many|TRBJ2-1|TRBV5-5
CASSLGQGAPFVTNEQFF
TGTGCCAGCAGCTTGGGACAGGGGGCGCCGTTTGTTACCAATGAGCAGTTCTTC